This T cell receptor (beta chain) was retrieved from a study of beta chain features in type 1 diabetes. Study in general: Investigators examined some 100,000,000 sorted cells across all samples. Findings and limits, study-wide: Lower insertion and higher deletion counts appeared at VDJ junctions in type 1 diabetes patients. Among patients with Type 1 diabetes, TCRB CDR3s were moderately but significantly shorter in every one of the four CD4+ subsets.

The study reverse transcribed the entire isolated RNA, so it sequenced expressed TCRB transcripts. Data came from immunoSEQ multiplex PCR; TCRdb stores just in-frame clones and leaves some out. The table records roughly 330,000 clones, 11% of them present only once. V shed 0 bases, J shed 7 bases, and the junction held 3 bases outside the gene matches. This CDR3 region has 15 residues. CDR1 is SGDLS, CDR2 YYNGEE, per germline. Concerning this clone: Its antigen remains unknown.

The receptor was isolated from a woman in her 30s in good health. The rearrangement uses TRBV9 and TRBJ2-1; TRBD2 matches 11 bases. Sequencing used naive CD4+ T cells from blood. The CDR3 loop is CASSVGLAGSNEQFF. The CDR3 nucleotides read TGTGCCAGCAGCGTAGGACTAGCGGGAAGTAATGAGCAGTTCTTC.